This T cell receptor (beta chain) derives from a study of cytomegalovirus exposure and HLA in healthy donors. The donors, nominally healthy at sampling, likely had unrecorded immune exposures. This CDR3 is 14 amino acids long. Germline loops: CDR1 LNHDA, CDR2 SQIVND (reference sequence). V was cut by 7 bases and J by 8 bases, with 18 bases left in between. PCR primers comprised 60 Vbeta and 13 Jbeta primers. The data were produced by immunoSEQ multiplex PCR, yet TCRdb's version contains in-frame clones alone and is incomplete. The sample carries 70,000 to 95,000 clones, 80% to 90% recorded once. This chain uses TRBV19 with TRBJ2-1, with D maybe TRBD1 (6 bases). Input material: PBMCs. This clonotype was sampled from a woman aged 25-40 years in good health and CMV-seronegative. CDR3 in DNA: TGTGCCAGTACCCGACGTGGGGGCCCAGATGAGCAGTTCTTC. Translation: CASTRRGGPDEQFF. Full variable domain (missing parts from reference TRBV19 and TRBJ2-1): DGGITQSPKYLFRKEGQNVTLSCEQNLNHDAMYWYRQDPGQGLRLIYYSQIVNDFQKGDIAEGYSVSREKKESFPLTVTSAQKNPTAFYLCASTRRGGPDEQFFGPGTRLTVL.